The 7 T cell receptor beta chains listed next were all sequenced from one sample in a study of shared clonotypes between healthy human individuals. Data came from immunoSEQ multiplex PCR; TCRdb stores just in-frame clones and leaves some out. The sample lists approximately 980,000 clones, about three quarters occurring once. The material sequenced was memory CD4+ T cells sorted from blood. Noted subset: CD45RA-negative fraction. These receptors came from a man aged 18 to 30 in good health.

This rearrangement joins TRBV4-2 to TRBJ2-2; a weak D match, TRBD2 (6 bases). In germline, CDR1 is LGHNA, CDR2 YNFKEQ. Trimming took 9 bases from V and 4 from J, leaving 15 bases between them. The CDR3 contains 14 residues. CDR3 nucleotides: TGTGCCAGTGCGCGGGATCGTACCACCGGGGAGCTGTTTTTT. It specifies CASARDRTTGELFF.

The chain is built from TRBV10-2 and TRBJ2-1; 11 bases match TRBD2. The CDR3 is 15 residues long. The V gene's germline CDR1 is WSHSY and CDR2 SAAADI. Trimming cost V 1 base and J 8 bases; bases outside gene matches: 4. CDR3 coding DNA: TGCGCCAGCAGTGAGTTTAGCGGGAGGGCCTATGAGCAGTTCTTC. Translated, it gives CASSEFSGRAYEQFF.

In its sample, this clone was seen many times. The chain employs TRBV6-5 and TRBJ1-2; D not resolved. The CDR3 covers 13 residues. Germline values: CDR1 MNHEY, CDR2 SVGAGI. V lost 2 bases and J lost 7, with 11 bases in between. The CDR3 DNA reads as TGTGCCAGCAGTTACACAAAAACGAGTGGCTACACCTTC. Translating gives CASSYTKTSGYTF.

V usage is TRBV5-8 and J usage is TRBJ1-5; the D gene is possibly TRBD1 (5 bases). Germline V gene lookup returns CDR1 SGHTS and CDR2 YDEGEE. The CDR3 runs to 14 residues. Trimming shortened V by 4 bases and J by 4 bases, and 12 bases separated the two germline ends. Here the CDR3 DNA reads TGTGCCAGCAGCCCAACAGGACGGAATCAGCCCCAGCATTTT. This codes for CASSPTGRNQPQHF.

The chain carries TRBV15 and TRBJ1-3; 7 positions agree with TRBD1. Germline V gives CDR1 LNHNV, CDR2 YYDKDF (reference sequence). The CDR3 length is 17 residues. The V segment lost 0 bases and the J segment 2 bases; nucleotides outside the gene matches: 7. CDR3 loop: CATSRDQETGTGNTIYF. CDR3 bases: TGTGCCACCAGCAGAGATCAAGAGACAGGGACTGGAAACACCATATATTTT.

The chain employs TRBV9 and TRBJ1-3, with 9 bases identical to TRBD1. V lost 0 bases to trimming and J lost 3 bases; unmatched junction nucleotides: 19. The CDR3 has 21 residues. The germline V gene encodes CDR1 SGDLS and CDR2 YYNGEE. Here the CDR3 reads CASSVATGSRDRDSLGNTIYF. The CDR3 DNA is TGTGCCAGCAGCGTAGCTACTGGGAGTCGGGACAGGGACTCTCTTGGAAACACCATATATTTT.

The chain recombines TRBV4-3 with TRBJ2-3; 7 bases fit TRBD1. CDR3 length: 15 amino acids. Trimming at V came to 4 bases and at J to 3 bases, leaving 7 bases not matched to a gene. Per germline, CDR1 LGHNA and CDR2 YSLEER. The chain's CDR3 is CASSPRNRGTDTQYF. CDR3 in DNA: TGCGCCAGCAGCCCAAGAAACAGGGGAACAGATACGCAGTATTTT.